These T cell receptor beta chains were read from a single sample in a study of blood T cell repertoires in COVID-19. Profiling relied on immunoSEQ multiplex PCR, and the TCRdb table lists in-frame clones only, not all of them. The sample yields about 170,000 clones, around four fifths seen once. Sequenced material: peripheral blood. Source of these receptors: a woman older than 75 with COVID-19, enrolled during active disease. Both conserved end residues are trimmed from each CDR3. Each record gives: J gene, V gene, CDR3 protein.

TRBJ1-6,TRBV4-1,ASSHEGGYSPVYNSPLH
TRBJ1-1,TRBV28,ASSLRVRGRSF
TRBJ1-1,TRBV7-3,ASSLTPGGTEAF
TRBJ1-3,TRBV9,ASSDDWTANTIY
TRBJ2-3,TRBV24-1,ATSDSTAADTQY
TRBJ1-1,TRBV6-6,ASSYATGKEAF
TRBJ2-5,TRBV18,ASSRQTGGAKETQY
TRBJ1-1,TRBV9,ASSVVDTEAF
TRBJ1-1,TRBV7-9,ASSLGTGIKTEAF
TRBJ1-5,TRBV11-2,ASSPLGQGGNQPQH
TRBJ2-7,TRBV5-6,ASSLLANSYEQY
TRBJ1-1,TRBV5-1,ASSLDPGGTEAF
TRBJ2-1,TRBV5-1,ASSDPSGDNEQF
TRBJ1-3,TRBV7-2,ASTQGVVNTIY
TRBJ1-1,TRBV12-3/TRBV12-4,ASRPEIHTEAF
TRBJ2-2,TRBV4-1,ASSQESSGSFGELF
TRBJ1-2,TRBV7-2,ASSLARGANYGYT
TRBJ2-3,TRBV7-6,ASSITSGSPDTQY
TRBJ1-1,TRBV6-6,ASSHGKLRDRGVTEAF
TRBJ2-3,TRBV3-1/TRBV3-2,ASSLVHTQY
TRBJ2-5,TRBV15,ATSSNQETQY
TRBJ1-5,TRBV6-5,ASSYFTGGRQPQH
TRBJ2-2,TRBV14,ASSHLAGGPSNTGELF
TRBJ1-2,TRBV19,ASRGTGDNYGYT
TRBJ2-7,TRBV15,ATSRDSKYEQY
TRBJ1-5,TRBV7-2,ASSPWPSNQPQH
TRBJ2-1,TRBV18,ASSREDNEQF
TRBJ1-5,TRBV27,ATLGTSSDQPQH
TRBJ2-3,TRBV2,ATGQEPTDTQY
TRBJ1-2,TRBV29-1,SVTTGTEYGYT
TRBJ2-1,TRBV14,ASSQGGGGLLDEQF
TRBJ2-2,TRBV7-3,ASSLQVAGELF
TRBJ1-5,TRBV7-8,ASSPGRGQPQH
TRBJ2-6,TRBV4-1,ASSQRGQGGGFGANVLT
TRBJ2-7,TRBV24-1,ATSATTGGSYEQY
TRBJ2-2,TRBV6-5,ATAPQGYTGELF
TRBJ2-5,TRBV15,ATRRGGETQY
TRBJ1-1,TRBV5-1,ASSLGVSTEAF
TRBJ2-1,TRBV6-4,ATTPFAGLAGHEQF
TRBJ1-5,TRBV7-9,ASSSDSSNQPQH
TRBJ2-3,TRBV12-3/TRBV12-4,ASSPGWDTQY
TRBJ1-2,TRBV6-6,ASSSRELSNYGYT
TRBJ2-7,TRBV5-8,ASRQGGIYEQY
TRBJ2-1,TRBV7-2,ASSLGGGPYNEQF
TRBJ2-1,TRBV15,ATSTDRGQYNEQF
TRBJ2-7,TRBV6-5,ASRDSLEQY
TRBJ1-6,TRBV5-4,ASRGTGATNSPLH
TRBJ1-2,TRBV28,ASSVGRHPVYT
TRBJ2-5,TRBV25-1,ASSEGTGPQETQY
TRBJ1-3,TRBV10-1,ASSAVNGNTIY
TRBJ2-4,TRBV10-3,AISEGLGSNIQY
TRBJ1-5,TRBV28,ASSPTAGRRQPQH
TRBJ1-2,TRBV3-1/TRBV3-2,ASSQAGRGVGYT
TRBJ2-7,TRBV6-5,ASSYTGIGSYEQY